These T cell receptor beta chains were read from a single sample in a study of Tregs in tolerant kidney transplant recipients. Clones were read by immunoSEQ multiplex PCR, and TCRdb kept only the in-frame ones, dropping some. The repertoire consists of under 90,000 clones, with 75% to 95% occurring once and the leading ten covering 1.6%. Here the sequenced sample was CD4+ T cells from blood (PBMCs), taken 24 months after the transplant. The receptors come from a human patient who received a combined kidney and bone marrow transplant. The T cells may partly be graft donor cells. Both conserved end residues are part of each CDR3. The D gene is left open where the match is weak.

v_gene: TRBV10-1
d_gene: TRBD1
j_gene: TRBJ1-6
CDR3nt: TGCGCCAGCAGTGAGCCGGGACAGGGGGCCGGTTCCCCCCTCCACTTT
CDR3aa: CASSEPGQGAGSPLHF

v_gene: TRBV11-3
d_gene: .
j_gene: TRBJ2-7
CDR3nt: TGTGCCAGCAGCTTAGTTACTCAGGGGTCGAACGAGCAGTACTTC
CDR3aa: CASSLVTQGSNEQYF

v_gene: TRBV9
d_gene: .
j_gene: TRBJ2-7
CDR3nt: TGTGCCAGCAGCCTGGGGGGTGGGCCCTACGAGCAGTACTTC
CDR3aa: CASSLGGGPYEQYF

v_gene: TRBV14
d_gene: TRBD1
j_gene: TRBJ1-2
CDR3nt: TGTGCCAGCAGCCAATCGACAGGGACCCTCTATGGCTACACCTTC
CDR3aa: CASSQSTGTLYGYTF

v_gene: TRBV10-3
d_gene: .
j_gene: TRBJ1-1
CDR3nt: TGTGCCATCACCGTGACAGGAGAGAACACTGAAGCTTTCTTT
CDR3aa: CAITVTGENTEAFF

v_gene: TRBV7-2
d_gene: .
j_gene: TRBJ2-5
CDR3nt: TGTGCCAGCAGCGTGGTGAACAGGGAGACCCAGTACTTC
CDR3aa: CASSVVNRETQYF

v_gene: TRBV30
d_gene: .
j_gene: TRBJ2-1
CDR3nt: TGTGCCTGGAGTGTAGCTTTCAACAATGAGCAGTTCTTC
CDR3aa: CAWSVAFNNEQFF

v_gene: TRBV18
d_gene: TRBD1
j_gene: TRBJ2-7
CDR3nt: TGTGCCAGCTCACCACCGGGACAGGGGTACTACGAGCAGTACTTC
CDR3aa: CASSPPGQGYYEQYF

v_gene: TRBV2
d_gene: TRBD2
j_gene: TRBJ2-3
CDR3nt: TGTGCCAGCAAGTTTGGGCTAGCGGGTGGCGATACGCAGTATTTT
CDR3aa: CASKFGLAGGDTQYF

v_gene: TRBV5-1
d_gene: TRBD1
j_gene: TRBJ2-2
CDR3nt: TGCGCCAGCAGCCAGGGACCGGGACAGGGGGACACCGGGGAGCTGTTTTTT
CDR3aa: CASSQGPGQGDTGELFF

v_gene: TRBV7-3
d_gene: TRBD2
j_gene: TRBJ2-1
CDR3nt: TGTGCCAGCAGCTCCCGCTTAGCGGGGTCGGGTGAGCAGTTCTTC
CDR3aa: CASSSRLAGSGEQFF

v_gene: TRBV7-2
d_gene: .
j_gene: TRBJ2-3
CDR3nt: TGTGCCAGCAGCTTAGCGGCCACAGATACGCAGTATTTT
CDR3aa: CASSLAATDTQYF

v_gene: TRBV30
d_gene: .
j_gene: TRBJ2-3
CDR3nt: TGTGCCTGGAGTACGGGGAGGACCACAGATACGCAGTATTTT
CDR3aa: CAWSTGRTTDTQYF

v_gene: TRBV5-1
d_gene: .
j_gene: TRBJ2-7
CDR3nt: TGCGCCAGCAGCTTGACAGCTAACTACGAGCAGTACTTC
CDR3aa: CASSLTANYEQYF

v_gene: TRBV11-1
d_gene: TRBD1
j_gene: TRBJ2-5
CDR3nt: TGTGCCAGCAGCGCAGGGGGGACCCAGTACTTC
CDR3aa: CASSAGGTQYF

v_gene: TRBV7-9
d_gene: .
j_gene: TRBJ1-2
CDR3nt: TGTGCCAGCAGCTTACTGGAGGGAAATGGCTACACCTTC
CDR3aa: CASSLLEGNGYTF

v_gene: TRBV2
d_gene: TRBD2
j_gene: TRBJ2-7
CDR3nt: TGTGCCAGCAGTCGAGAAAGCGGGAGGGCCTACGAGCAGTACTTC
CDR3aa: CASSRESGRAYEQYF

v_gene: TRBV6-4
d_gene: .
j_gene: TRBJ2-5
CDR3nt: TGTGCCAGCAGTTCCTCTCCCAGGGAGACCCAGTACTTC
CDR3aa: CASSSSPRETQYF

v_gene: TRBV7-2
d_gene: .
j_gene: TRBJ1-4
CDR3nt: TGTGCCAGCAGCTTAGGAAGCGGGGAGGTAGAAAAACTGTTTTTT
CDR3aa: CASSLGSGEVEKLFF

v_gene: TRBV7-3
d_gene: TRBD2
j_gene: TRBJ2-7
CDR3nt: TGTGCCAGCAGCTTATACGGGAGGGAGGCCTACGAGCAGTACTTC
CDR3aa: CASSLYGREAYEQYF